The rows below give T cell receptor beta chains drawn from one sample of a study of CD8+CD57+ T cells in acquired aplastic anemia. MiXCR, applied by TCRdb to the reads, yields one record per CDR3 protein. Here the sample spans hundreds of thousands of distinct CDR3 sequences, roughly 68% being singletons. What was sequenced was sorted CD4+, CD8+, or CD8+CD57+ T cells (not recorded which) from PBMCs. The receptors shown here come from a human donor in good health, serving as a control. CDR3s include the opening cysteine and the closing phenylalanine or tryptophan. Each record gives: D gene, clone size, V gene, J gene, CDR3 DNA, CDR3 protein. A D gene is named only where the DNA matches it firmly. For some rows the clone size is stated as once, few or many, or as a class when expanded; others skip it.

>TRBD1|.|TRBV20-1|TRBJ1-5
TGCAGTGCTAGAGATTATAGGACAGGGTGGGAGCCCCAGCATTTT
CSARDYRTGWEPQHF
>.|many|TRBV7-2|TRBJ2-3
TGTGCCAGCCCTCCCGGGACCACCCGGGATACGCAGTATTTT
CASPPGTTRDTQYF
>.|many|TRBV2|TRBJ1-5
TGTGCCAGCAGTGAATCGGGGAGGGGCAATCAGCCCCAGCATTTT
CASSESGRGNQPQHF
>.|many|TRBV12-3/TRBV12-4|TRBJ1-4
TGTGCCAGCAGTTTCGGTTTAGACAGCTTCAATGAAAAACTGTTTTTT
CASSFGLDSFNEKLFF
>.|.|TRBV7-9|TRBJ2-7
TGTGCCAGCAGCCCCGCAGGGGACGCTACCGAGGAGTACTTC
CASSPAGDATEEYF
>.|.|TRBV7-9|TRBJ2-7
TGTGCCAGCAGTATCCCACGGGGTGGCGAGCAGTACTTGTACTTC
CASSIPRGGEQYLYF
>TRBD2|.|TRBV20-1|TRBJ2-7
TGCAGTGCTAGAACTAGCGGGAGCTACGAGCAGTACTTC
CSARTSGSYEQYF
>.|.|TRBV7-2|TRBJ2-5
TGTGCCAGCAGGTATAACAGATATAGCGTGGAGACCCAGTACTTC
CASRYNRYSVETQYF
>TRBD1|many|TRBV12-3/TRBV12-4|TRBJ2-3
TGTGCCAGCAGTTTATTTTTAGACAGGGCCACAGATACGCAGTATTTT
CASSLFLDRATDTQYF
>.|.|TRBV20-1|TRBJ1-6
TGCAGTGCAAACGACGGGGCCCCCAGGGGATCCCTCCACTTT
CSANDGAPRGSLHF
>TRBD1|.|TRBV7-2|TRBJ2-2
TGTGCCAGCAGCTCCGGGACAGGGGCCGACGCCGAATTTTTTTTT
CASSSGTGADAEFFF
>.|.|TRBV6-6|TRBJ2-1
TGTGCCAGCACCATCTCGTCGGCGGGGTACTCCTACAATGAGCAGTTCTTC
CASTISSAGYSYNEQFF
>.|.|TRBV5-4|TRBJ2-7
TGTGCCAGCAGCAAACAGGGGACTTACGAGCAGTACTTC
CASSKQGTYEQYF
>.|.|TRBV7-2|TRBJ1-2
TGTGCCAGCAGCCCCCCCTACACCTTC
CASSPPYTF
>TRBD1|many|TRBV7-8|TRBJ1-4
TGTGCCAGCAGCGAGAGGGACAGGGGAGGTGAAAAACTGTTTTTT
CASSERDRGGEKLFF
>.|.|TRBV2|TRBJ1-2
TGCGGCATTAATGACCCAGGGAGGAATGGCTACACCTTC
CGINDPGRNGYTF
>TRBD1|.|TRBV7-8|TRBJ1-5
TGTGCCAGCAGCCAAAACAGGGGGCCAAATCAGCCCCAGCATTTT
CASSQNRGPNQPQHF
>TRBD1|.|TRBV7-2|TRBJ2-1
TGTGCCAGCAGCTTCTCGGGACAGGGGCCCGAGCAGTACTTCTTC
CASSFSGQGPEQYFF
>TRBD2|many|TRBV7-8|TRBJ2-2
TGTGCCAGCAGCAACTCCGGGACTAGGGCCGGGGAGCTGTTTTTT
CASSNSGTRAGELFF
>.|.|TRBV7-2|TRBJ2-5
TGTGCCAGCAGCCACTTCGGACCGGAAGAGACCCAGTACTTC
CASSHFGPEETQYF
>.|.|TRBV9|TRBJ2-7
TGTGCCAGCAGCCTGGACTTCGCCTCCGAGCAGTACTACTTC
CASSLDFASEQYYF
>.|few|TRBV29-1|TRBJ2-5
TGCAGCGTTGGGGGCACCCAAGAGACCCAGTACTTC
CSVGGTQETQYF
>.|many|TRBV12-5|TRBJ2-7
TGTGCTAGTGGTTTTTGGCCGTTGGCGGACGAGCAGTACTTC
CASGFWPLADEQYF
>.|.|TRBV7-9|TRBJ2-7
TGTGCCAGCAGCACACAAAGGGCGCTCGTGAGCAGGTCGTACTTC
CASSTQRALVSRSYF
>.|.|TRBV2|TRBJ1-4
TGTGCCAGCAAAAAAGGGTGGGATCAGCCCCAGCATTTTTTT
CASKKGWDQPQHFF
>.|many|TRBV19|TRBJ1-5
TGTGCCAGTAGTATAGCAGGGGAGGGCAATCAGCCCCAGCATTTT
CASSIAGEGNQPQHF
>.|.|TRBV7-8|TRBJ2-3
TGTGCCAGCAGCTCGCTCAGAACCACAGATACGGAGTATTTT
CASSSLRTTDTEYF
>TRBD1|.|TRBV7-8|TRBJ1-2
TGTGCCAGCAGCTTATGGGACAGGGGTTCTGATGGCTACACCTTC
CASSLWDRGSDGYTF
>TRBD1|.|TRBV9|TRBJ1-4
TGTGCCAGCAGCGCAGGACAGGGCGGTGATTCACCCCTGTTTTTT
CASSAGQGGDSPLFF
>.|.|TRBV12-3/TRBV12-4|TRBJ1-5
TGTGCCAGCAGCGACGACCCCGCGGCGCAGCCCCAGCATTTT
CASSDDPAAQPQHF
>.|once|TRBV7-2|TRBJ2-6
TGTGCCAGCAGTCCTCGGCAACCTGACTACTGCTACGCCAACGTCCTGACTTTC
CASSPRQPDYCYANVLTF
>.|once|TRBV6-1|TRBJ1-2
TGTGCCAGCAGTGACACTTGGTACACCTTC
CASSDTWYTF
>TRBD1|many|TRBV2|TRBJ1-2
TGTGCCAGCAGTTGGACAGGGGCTACCTATGGCTACACCTTC
CASSWTGATYGYTF
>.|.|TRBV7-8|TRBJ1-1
TGTGCCAGCAGCCCACGGACTGAAACTTTCTTTGCACAATTT
CASSPRTETFFAQF
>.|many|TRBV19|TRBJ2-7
TGTGCCAGTAGTCCCCGGGATGCATACGAGCAGTACTTC
CASSPRDAYEQYF
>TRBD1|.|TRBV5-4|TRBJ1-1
TGTGCCAGCAGCTTCGGACAGGTTAGCAACATGAACACTGAAGCTTTCTTT
CASSFGQVSNMNTEAFF